One and the same sample provided the 25 T cell receptor beta chains below, sequenced in a study of blood T cell repertoires in COVID-19. Data came from immunoSEQ multiplex PCR; TCRdb stores just in-frame clones and leaves some out. The data show over 60,000 clones, about 81% seen once. The material sequenced was peripheral blood. The receptor set was obtained from a human donor in a cohort sampled during active COVID-19.

The rearrangement uses TRBV30 and TRBJ1-2, with 9 bases aligning to TRBD1. Germline assignment: CDR1 GTSNPN and CDR2 SVGIG (reference sequence). Trimming removed 6 bases from V and 8 bases from J; junction bases left unmatched: 13. CDR3 size: 14 residues. CDR3 sequence reads: CACTRSGTGKGYTF. The CDR3 nucleotides read TGTGCCTGCACAAGATCCGGGACAGGGAAAGGCTACACCTTC.

This sequence joins TRBV10-3 and TRBJ2-5, with TRBD1 identical over 8 bases. J was trimmed by 2 bases and V by 3 bases; bases with no gene match: 2. Germline lookup yields CDR1 ENHRY and CDR2 SYGVKD. CDR3 length equals 14 residues. This chain's CDR3 is CAISDDRGQETQYF. CDR3 nucleotides: TGTGCCATCAGTGACGACAGGGGTCAAGAGACCCAGTACTTC.

V and J are TRBV10-3 and TRBJ2-5; TRBD1 aligns across 7 bases. Germline loops: CDR1 ENHRY, CDR2 SYGVKD. The CDR3 spans 14 residues. V trimming: 3 bases; J trimming: 5 bases; junction bases outside the gene matches: 6. The CDR3 spells CAISEGGALETQYF. The CDR3, as DNA: TGTGCCATCAGTGAAGGGGGCGCATTGGAGACCCAGTACTTC.

The chain employs TRBV30 and TRBJ1-2, with unresolved D. The CDR3 length is 12 residues. The V end was cut by 8 bases, the J end by 4 bases, with 14 bases between. Germline V lookup: CDR1 GTSNPN, CDR2 SVGIG (reference sequence). The CDR3 nucleotides are TGTGCCACTAGCCCCTCTGCCTATGGCTACACCTTC. As protein: CATSPSAYGYTF.

The chain is built from TRBV6-1 and TRBJ1-2; the D is unclear. The germline V and J ends were trimmed by 2 bases and 1 base, with 8 bases remaining between them. Looked up from germline, CDR1 is MNHNS and CDR2 is SASEGT. The CDR3 spans 14 residues. The CDR3 protein is CASSERRLNYGYTF. In DNA, the CDR3 is TGTGCCAGCAGTGAACGGAGACTTAACTATGGCTACACCTTC.

This chain links TRBV28 with TRBJ2-7; TRBD2 matches at 8 bases. The V gene's germline CDR1 is MDHEN and CDR2 SYDVKM. This CDR3 region has 15 residues. Unmatched junction bases numbered 6, after V lost 2 bases and J lost 3 bases. CDR3 in amino acids: CASSLGVAGGYEQYF. The CDR3 region has the DNA TGTGCCAGCAGTTTAGGCGTCGCGGGAGGCTACGAGCAGTACTTC.

The chain recombines TRBV14 with TRBJ2-7; 7 bases map to TRBD2. This CDR3 comprises 20 residues. Germline-derived CDR1 and CDR2 are SGHDN and FVKESK. V lost 1 base, J lost 3 bases, and 21 bases stayed unmatched. The chain's CDR3 is CASSQGPGTRTSVINYEQYF. In nucleotides, the CDR3 is TGTGCCAGCAGCCAAGGTCCAGGCACAAGAACTAGCGTAATTAACTACGAGCAGTACTTC.

The chain carries TRBV7-9 and TRBJ2-3, with 9 bases identical to TRBD1. Per germline, CDR1 SEHNR and CDR2 FQNEAQ (reference sequence). The V segment lost 6 bases and the J segment 4 bases; nucleotides outside the gene matches: 14. The CDR3 runs 17 residues. This chain's CDR3 is CASRQITGGLNADTQYF. The DNA for the CDR3 is TGTGCCAGCAGACAAATTACAGGGGGCCTAAACGCAGATACGCAGTATTTT.

This rearrangement joins TRBV2 to TRBJ1-2; a possible D gene is TRBD1 (5 bases). Germline V gene sequence: CDR1 SNHLY, CDR2 FYNNEI. The germline V and J ends were trimmed by 0 bases and 4 bases, with 12 bases remaining between them. The CDR3 has 15 residues. DNA for the CDR3: TGTGCCAGCAGTGAAGCAGGGATAGGGGCCTATGGCTACACCTTC. As protein: CASSEAGIGAYGYTF.

This clone was observed a single time. V is TRBV7-2 and J is TRBJ2-1; 10 nucleotides align to TRBD2. The CDR3 is 18 amino acids. V lost 5 bases to trimming and J lost 0 bases; unmatched junction nucleotides: 10. Germline V gene lookup returns CDR1 SGHTA and CDR2 FQGNSA. The CDR3 nucleotides read TGTGCCAGCAGCCCCTTTCTAGCGGGAGCGACCTCCTACAATGAGCAGTTCTTC. Its protein is CASSPFLAGATSYNEQFF.

The CDR3 is CASSPLGGSSGTQYF. The CDR3 coding sequence is TGCGCCAGCAGCCCTTTAGGTGGGAGTTCGGGGACCCAGTACTTC. The chain has TRBV4-1 and TRBJ2-5; possibly TRBD2 for D (5 bases). In germline, CDR1 is MGHRA, CDR2 YSYEKL. The V and J ends lost 4 bases and 7 bases respectively, with 19 bases between them. CDR3 length: 15 amino acids.

The chain combines TRBV28 with TRBJ1-4, with 10 nucleotides matching TRBD1. CDR1 is MDHEN and CDR2 is SYDVKM in the germline V gene. The CDR3 has 20 residues. The V gene end was trimmed by 5 bases and the J gene end by 5 bases; junction bases not matched to a gene: 20. DNA of the CDR3: TGTGCCAGCAGTAACCCCCTCTGGTCGACAGGGGGCACCCCCAATGAAAAACTGTTTTTT. Its protein is CASSNPLWSTGGTPNEKLFF. Using reference TRBV28 and TRBJ1-4 for the parts outside the CDR3, the full variable domain is DVKVTQSSRYLVKRTGEKVFLECVQDMDHENMFWYRQDPGLGLRLIYFSYDVKMKEKGDIPEGYSVSREKKERFSLILESASTNQTSMYLCASSNPLWSTGGTPNEKLFFGSGTQLSVL.

The chain uses TRBV2 and TRBJ1-1; D might be TRBD1 (6 bases). The CDR3 runs to 14 residues. The germline V and J ends were trimmed by 1 base and 5 bases, with 11 bases remaining between them. In germline, CDR1 is SNHLY, CDR2 FYNNEI. CDR3 amino acids: CASSEDRVGTEAFF. The CDR3 DNA is TGTGCCAGCAGTGAAGACAGGGTAGGAACTGAAGCTTTCTTT.

The chain has TRBV7-2 and TRBJ2-5; a possible D gene is TRBD2 (6 bases). This CDR3 spans 14 amino acids. Between the trimmed V and J ends, which lost 1 base and 4 bases, there was a span of 10 bases. Germline CDR1 reads SGHTA; CDR2 reads FQGNSA. CDR3 nucleotide sequence: TGTGCCAGCAGCTTAGTGCAGGGAGGAGAGACCCAGTACTTC. Translating gives CASSLVQGGETQYF.

The chain couples TRBV6-5 to TRBJ1-1; 9 bases align to TRBD1. This CDR3 contains 13 residues. CDR1 is MNHEY, CDR2 SVGAGI, per germline. With 7 bases clipped from V and 2 bases from J, the junction kept 2 bases outside the gene matches. The CDR3 DNA follows: TGTGCCAGCACCACAGGGGGCAACACTGAAGCTTTCTTT. Its translation: CASTTGGNTEAFF.

This chain uses TRBV24-1 with TRBJ2-1, with 11 bases that match TRBD2. Germline loops: CDR1 KGHDR, CDR2 SFDVKD. This CDR3 spans 21 amino acids. With 4 bases clipped from V and 7 bases from J, the junction kept 23 bases outside the gene matches. CDR3 DNA: TGTGCCACCAGTGACGCCATCGGACTAGCGGGTGCCGGCTACCTGGGGAATGAGCAGTTCTTC. Its translation: CATSDAIGLAGAGYLGNEQFF.

The chain links TRBV7-8 to TRBJ2-7; TRBD2 aligns across 7 bases. In germline, CDR1 is SGHVS, CDR2 FQNEAQ. This CDR3 is 14 amino acids long. The V segment lost 2 bases and the J segment 7 bases; nucleotides outside the gene matches: 8. The CDR3 sequence: CASSLIQLGGEQYF. The CDR3 DNA is TGTGCCAGCAGCTTAATCCAGTTGGGGGGGGAGCAGTACTTC. The entire variable domain, with the rest obtained from reference TRBV7-8 and TRBJ2-7, is as follows: GAGVSQSPRYKVAKRGQDVALRCDPISGHVSLFWYQQALGQGPEFLTYFQNEAQLDKSGLPSDRFFAERPEGSVSTLKIQRTQQEDSAVYLCASSLIQLGGEQYFGPGTRLTVT.

This chain joins TRBV7-9 and TRBJ2-2; 15 bases align to TRBD2. Looked up from germline, CDR1 is SEHNR and CDR2 is FQNEAQ (reference sequence). This CDR3 has 16 amino acids. V trimming: 5 bases; J trimming: 5 bases; junction bases outside the gene matches: 3. DNA for the CDR3: TGTGCCAGCAGCGGGACTAGCGGGAGGTGGACCGGGGAGCTGTTTTTT. This gives the protein CASSGTSGRWTGELFF.

The chain is built from TRBV9 and TRBJ2-5; TRBD1 agrees at 8 bases. From germline, CDR1 is SGDLS and CDR2 YYNGEE. V lost 4 bases and J lost 5; bases outside the gene matches: 7. The CDR3 contains 14 residues. The CDR3 nucleotides are TGTGCCAGCAGCATACAGGGGGTTGGGGAGACCCAGTACTTC. It is translated as CASSIQGVGETQYF.

This clone came up a few times. This sequence joins TRBV19 and TRBJ1-1; 9 nucleotides agree with TRBD1. CDR1 is LNHDA and CDR2 is SQIVND in the germline V gene (reference sequence). V trimming: 6 bases; J trimming: 4 bases; junction bases outside the gene matches: 6. This CDR3 has 14 amino acids. CDR3 residues: CASSSQGAATEAFF. CDR3 nucleotides: TGTGCCAGTAGCTCACAGGGGGCGGCCACTGAAGCTTTCTTT.

The rearrangement uses TRBV4-3 and TRBJ2-1; 8 nucleotides align to TRBD1. The CDR3 is 14 residues long. CDR1 LGHNA and CDR2 YSLEER come from the germline V gene. The junction had 10 bases not matched to a gene; V was cut back by 3 bases and J by 12 bases. The chain's CDR3 is CASSHPEQGARQFF. CDR3 nucleotides: TGCGCCAGCAGCCATCCTGAGCAGGGGGCTCGGCAGTTCTTC.

V gene TRBV5-1 combines with J gene TRBJ1-3; D not certain. Germline assignment: CDR1 SGHRS and CDR2 YFSETQ. The CDR3 has 15 residues. The V end was cut by 0 bases, the J end by 2 bases, with 9 bases between. The CDR3 protein is CASSLEPSAGNTIYF. CDR3 nucleotide sequence: TGCGCCAGCAGCTTGGAGCCCTCGGCTGGAAACACCATATATTTT.

V usage is TRBV11-2 and J usage is TRBJ1-6, with D unclear. The length of the CDR3 is 14 residues. From germline, CDR1 is SGHAT and CDR2 FQNNGV. Trimming took off 0 bases at V and 7 bases at J, with 7 bases between the two ends. The CDR3 sequence: CASSLETGNSPLHF. CDR3 nucleotide sequence: TGTGCCAGCAGCTTAGAAACGGGAAATTCACCCCTCCACTTT.

The gene calls are TRBV30 and TRBJ2-7; D perhaps matches TRBD1 (6 bases). V lost 2 bases to trimming and J lost 0 bases, with 11 bases between them. The length of the CDR3 is 14 residues. Germline V lookup: CDR1 GTSNPN, CDR2 SVGIG (reference sequence). The CDR3 DNA sequence: TGTGCCTGGAGTTGGACAGCTGCCTCCTACGAGCAGTACTTC. As protein: CAWSWTAASYEQYF.

The DNA of the CDR3 is TGTGCCTGGAGAGGCAGGTTTGATGGTCAGCCCCAGCATTTT. This encodes CAWRGRFDGQPQHF. The chain links TRBV30 to TRBJ1-5; D ambiguous. The CDR3 runs to 14 residues. CDR1 and CDR2 (germline): GTSNPN, SVGIG (reference sequence). The ends were cut back, 3 bases at V and 6 bases at J, with 15 bases in the middle.